Following are 27 T cell receptor beta chains from one sample sequenced in a study of response to subunit inactivated influenza vaccine. TCRdb re-called the RT-PCR reads with MiXCR, one entry per CDR3 protein. The table lists 170,000 or so distinct CDR3 sequences, roughly a tenth of them singletons. The source material was CD8+ T cells sorted from PBMCs, sampled around 25 months after vaccination. Source of these receptors: a man between 50 and 70 years old who received an inactivated influenza vaccine.

This clonotype was detected a few times. The rearrangement joins TRBV24-1 to TRBJ2-3; D uncertain. CDR1 KGHDR and CDR2 SFDVKD come from the germline V gene. There are 12 residues in the CDR3. The ends were cut back, 4 bases at V and 4 bases at J, with 5 bases in the middle. The CDR3, as DNA: TGTGCCACCAGTGAAACCCCAGATACGCAGTATTTT. Protein: CATSETPDTQYF.

This clonotype was seen more than once but under ten times. The genes are TRBV6-1 and TRBJ1-2; no clear D gene. V was shortened by 7 bases and J by 4 bases, with 13 bases between the two germline ends. The length of the CDR3 is 13 residues. Per the germline V gene, CDR1 is MNHNS and CDR2 is SASEGT. The CDR3 nucleotides read TGTGCCAGCACCCACGGGGTTATCTATGGCTACACCTTC. Its protein product is CASTHGVIYGYTF.

This clonotype appeared a few times. V is TRBV6-1 and J is TRBJ1-6, with a tentative D call TRBD1 (5 bases). Germline V gene lookup returns CDR1 MNHNS and CDR2 SASEGT. Trimming stripped 2 bases from V and 2 bases from J, with 19 bases between. The CDR3 extends over 19 amino acids. The CDR3 region is CASSEYWRAGGTYNSPLHF. The CDR3 DNA is TGTGCCAGCAGTGAATATTGGAGGGCCGGGGGGACCTATAATTCACCCCTCCACTTT.

At least ten counts were recorded for this clonotype. The J gene is TRBJ2-7, the V gene TRBV20-1; TRBD2 agrees at 9 bases. CDR1 is DFQATT and CDR2 is SNEGSKA in the germline V gene (reference sequence). The J segment lost 0 bases and the V segment lost 2 bases, leaving 8 bases of the junction unmatched. CDR3 size: 16 residues. The CDR3 region has the DNA TGCAGTGCTAGAACGCCAGCGGGAGGTTTCTCCTACGAGCAGTACTTC. Protein product: CSARTPAGGFSYEQYF.

The chain uses TRBV28 and TRBJ1-4; D gene unclear. The CDR3 consists of 14 residues. V was cut by 6 bases and J by 8 bases, with 16 bases left in between. The germline V gene has CDR1 MDHEN and CDR2 SYDVKM. DNA for the CDR3: TGTGCCAGCAGGGCCCACGAGGGTAGAGAAAAACTGTTTTTT. Its protein product is CASRAHEGREKLFF.

As regards this clonotype: This could be a read error, since a much larger clone is one nucleotide away. The rearrangement joins TRBV13 to TRBJ2-3; no definite D call. The length of the CDR3 is 15 residues. The V gene's germline CDR1 is PRHDT and CDR2 FYEKMQ (reference sequence). V was clipped by 1 base and J by 0 bases, with 8 bases between them. CDR3 sequence (DNA): TGTGCCAGCAGCTTAGAGCACGTGAGCACAGATACGCAGTATTTT. Translation gives CASSLEHVSTDTQYF.

The DNA of the CDR3 is TGTGCCTGGAGTGTACATCGGCAGGGTTATGGCTACACCTTC. It translates to CAWSVHRQGYGYTF. The rearrangement joins TRBV30 to TRBJ1-2; D might be TRBD1 (5 bases). The CDR3 extends over 14 amino acids. Germline CDR1 and CDR2: GTSNPN and SVGIG (reference sequence). The V and J ends lost 0 bases and 5 bases respectively, with 13 bases between them.

The rearrangement joins TRBV6-1 to TRBJ2-3; TRBD2 matches at 9 bases. The germline V gene has CDR1 MNHNS and CDR2 SASEGT. The ends lost 6 bases at V and 2 bases at J; junction bases unmatched: 9. This CDR3 contains 16 residues. The CDR3: CASRRGTSSYTDTQYF. The CDR3, as DNA: TGTGCCAGCAGGCGAGGGACTAGCAGTTACACAGATACGCAGTATTTT.

V and J are TRBV6-5 and TRBJ2-1; D is perhaps TRBD2 (5 bases). The CDR3 has 15 residues. In germline, CDR1 is MNHEY, CDR2 SVGAGI. The germline V and J ends were trimmed by 0 bases and 7 bases, with 13 bases remaining between them. The CDR3: CASSYSTWGVNEQFF. The CDR3 DNA is TGTGCCAGCAGTTACTCGACCTGGGGAGTAAATGAGCAGTTCTTC.

CDR3 DNA: TGTGCCAGCAGCGTAGGAGCGGGAGGGTACAATGAGCAGTTCTTC. Protein product: CASSVGAGGYNEQFF. The rearrangement links TRBV9 to TRBJ2-1, with 10 bases identical to TRBD2. CDR1 is SGDLS, CDR2 YYNGEE, per germline. There are 15 residues in the CDR3. The trim removed 0 bases at V and 4 bases at J, leaving 1 base unmatched.

This chain connects TRBV6-2 or TRBV6-3 to TRBJ1-1; 9 bases agree with TRBD1. Looked up from germline, CDR1 is MNHEY and CDR2 is SVGEGT. The CDR3 has 15 residues. Unmatched junction bases numbered 7, after V lost 7 bases and J lost 1 base. The CDR3 protein is CASTPTGGKNTEAFF. The CDR3 DNA reads TGTGCCAGCACCCCGACAGGGGGGAAGAACACTGAAGCTTTCTTT.

This clonotype has just a few counts. This chain links TRBV4-3 with TRBJ2-7, with D uncertain. Trimming removed 0 bases at V and 4 bases at J, with 13 bases between. CDR1 and CDR2 from the germline V gene are LGHNA and YSLEER. This CDR3 spans 15 amino acids. The CDR3 sequence is CASSQDQAVFYEQYF. CDR3 nucleotides: TGCGCCAGCAGCCAAGATCAGGCGGTCTTTTACGAGCAGTACTTC.

This clonotype was picked up a small number of times. This rearrangement joins TRBV28 to TRBJ2-7, with 7 nucleotides matching TRBD2. Germline V gene sequence: CDR1 MDHEN, CDR2 SYDVKM. The CDR3 consists of 14 residues. The J segment lost 2 bases and the V segment lost 5 bases, leaving 6 bases of the junction unmatched. The CDR3 sequence: CASSRGGSTYEQYF. The CDR3 DNA is TGTGCCAGCAGTCGGGGAGGGTCCACCTACGAGCAGTACTTC.

This chain uses TRBV27 with TRBJ2-7, with D perhaps assigned TRBD1 or TRBD2 (5 bases each). V dropped 3 bases and J dropped 4 bases, with 10 bases sitting between them. CDR1 is MNHEY, CDR2 SMNVEV, per germline (reference sequence). The CDR3 is made up of 13 amino acids. CDR3 sequence: CASSFVEGYEQYF. The CDR3 DNA reads as TGTGCCAGCAGTTTTGTAGAGGGGTACGAGCAGTACTTC.

The chain links TRBV6-1 to TRBJ1-5, with D unresolved. The CDR3 spans 15 residues. V gave up 6 bases and J gave up 2 bases, with 14 bases separating them. Germline V gene sequence: CDR1 MNHNS, CDR2 SASEGT. The CDR3 reads CASSPRGLGNQPQHF. The CDR3 coding sequence is TGTGCCAGCAGCCCCCGGGGATTGGGCAATCAGCCCCAGCATTTT.

In this sample, this clonotype turned up a few times. The CDR3 sequence: CASSLPGTGAVEWTGELFF. The CDR3 bases are TGTGCCAGCAGTCTCCCCGGGACAGGAGCCGTCGAATGGACCGGGGAGCTGTTTTTT. This chain connects TRBV6-2 or TRBV6-3 to TRBJ2-2; 8 nucleotides match TRBD1. Germline V gene data show CDR1 as MNHEY and CDR2 as SVGEGT. J was trimmed by 5 bases and V by 5 bases; bases with no gene match: 19. This CDR3 has 19 amino acids.

The gene calls are TRBV18 and TRBJ1-1; D is ambiguous. V gave up 5 bases and J gave up 7 bases, with 17 bases separating them. The CDR3 covers 14 residues. Looked up from germline, CDR1 is KGHSH and CDR2 is LQKENI. In DNA form, the CDR3 reads TGTGCCAGCTCAGGAGCAGGCGTTTTTATTGAAGCTTTCTTT. It specifies CASSGAGVFIEAFF.

The V call is TRBV20-1, the J call TRBJ2-1; D gene ambiguous. The V and J ends lost 3 bases and 6 bases respectively, with 15 bases between them. This CDR3 has 14 residues. Germline CDR1 reads DFQATT; CDR2 reads SNEGSKA (reference sequence). The CDR3 sequence is CSASPASISNEQFF. CDR3 coding DNA: TGCAGTGCTAGCCCCGCCTCGATCTCCAATGAGCAGTTCTTC.

This clonotype has more than one count but fewer than ten. The V call is TRBV7-6, the J call TRBJ1-2; possibly TRBD1 for D (5 bases). There are 14 residues in the CDR3. Germline V gene lookup returns CDR1 SGHVS and CDR2 FNYEAQ. Trimming stripped 1 base from V and 6 bases from J, with 12 bases between. CDR3 in DNA: TGTGCCAGCAGCTTAGGCGGGGCGGGGCATGGCTACACCTTC. Translation: CASSLGGAGHGYTF. Full variable domain (rest looked up from reference TRBV7-6 and TRBJ1-2): GAGVSQSPRYKVTKRGQDVALRCDPISGHVSLYWYRQALGQGPEFLTYFNYEAQQDKSGLPNDRFSAERPEGSISTLTIQRTEQRDSAMYRCASSLGGAGHGYTFGSGTRLTVV.

This clonotype was found many times. The V call is TRBV3-1, the J call TRBJ1-3, with D possibly matching TRBD1 (5 bases). Germline CDR1 reads LGHDT; CDR2 reads YNNKEL (reference sequence). Deletions cut 1 base from V and 1 base from J, with 17 bases between. The CDR3 has 18 amino acids. The CDR3 DNA reads TGTGCCAGCAGCCAAGGAGGGATAAACAGGATTTCTGGAAACACCATATATTTT. Protein: CASSQGGINRISGNTIYF.

The chain combines TRBV12-3 or TRBV12-4 with TRBJ2-5; 8 bases align to TRBD2. This CDR3 spans 18 amino acids. Trimming took 0 bases from V and 3 from J; bases not matched to a gene: 12. The chain's CDR3 is CASSLALAGGPVKETQYF. CDR3 nucleotides: TGTGCCAGCAGTTTAGCCCTCGCGGGGGGCCCGGTCAAAGAGACCCAGTACTTC.

The CDR3 coding sequence is TGCAGCGTTGAAACCACAACTGGACAAGAGACCCAGTACTTC. Protein: CSVETTTGQETQYF. The chain couples TRBV29-1 to TRBJ2-5; the D is unclear. Trimming took 2 bases from V and 2 from J, leaving 12 bases between them. The CDR3 contains 14 residues. The germline gives CDR1 SQVTM, CDR2 ANQGSEA.

The chain couples TRBV10-3 to TRBJ2-1, with D unclear. Deletions cut 0 bases from V and 7 bases from J, with 10 bases between. The CDR3 is made up of 14 amino acids. In germline, CDR1 is ENHRY, CDR2 SYGVKD. The CDR3 loop reads CAISESLGENEQFF. The DNA of the CDR3 is TGTGCCATCAGTGAGTCTCTCGGAGAAAATGAGCAGTTCTTC.

The table lists this clonotype with many counts. The rearrangement joins TRBV7-9 to TRBJ2-7; no clear D gene. Deletions cut 0 bases from V and 3 bases from J, with 3 bases between. From germline, CDR1 is SEHNR and CDR2 FQNEAQ (reference sequence). The CDR3 runs 12 residues. DNA for the CDR3: TGTGCCAGCAGCTTAGCTGACTACGAGCAGTACTTC. It specifies CASSLADYEQYF.

The chain is built from TRBV29-1 and TRBJ2-1; 9 bases agree with TRBD2. Trimming removed 7 bases from V and 3 bases from J; junction bases left unmatched: 4. The CDR3 sequence is 13 residues long. Germline values: CDR1 SQVTM, CDR2 ANQGSEA. In DNA, the CDR3 is TGCAGCGGGACAGCGGGAGGCTACAATGAGCAGTTCTTC. Amino acid sequence: CSGTAGGYNEQFF.

V gene TRBV6-1 combines with J gene TRBJ2-7, with TRBD2 matching over 7 bases. The CDR3 is made up of 16 amino acids. The J segment lost 0 bases and the V segment lost 4 bases, leaving 9 bases of the junction unmatched. Germline V lookup: CDR1 MNHNS, CDR2 SASEGT. CDR3 sequence (DNA): TGTGCCAGCAGTGCATTCCATGGGGGGGTCTCCTACGAGCAGTACTTC. The encoded protein is CASSAFHGGVSYEQYF.

This clonotype was counted a few times. V and J are TRBV28 and TRBJ2-7, with 9 bases that match TRBD2. The CDR3 loop spans 15 amino acids. Per the germline V gene, CDR1 is MDHEN and CDR2 is SYDVKM. J gave up 5 bases and V 6 bases, and 11 bases lay outside the gene matches. The CDR3 region has the DNA TGTGCCAGCAGCCCGTCGCTAGCGGGGCCAAACGAGCAGTACTTC. Protein product: CASSPSLAGPNEQYF.